The source of this T cell receptor beta chain is a study of T-cell reconstitution after alpha-beta-depleted transplantation in children. Study-wide findings and caveats: At the one-year point after transplant, T-cell counts and TCRbeta diversity were found to come mostly from T cells that had been newly produced. Expanded clones from the graft, numbering several hundred, reportedly supplied alpha-beta T cells about two months after transplant. Elevated TCRbeta diversity at day 60 was traced, in some patients, to surviving recipient T cells and thymic progenitors.

TCRbeta library construction was performed incorporating unique molecular identifiers. Via MiXCR, TCRdb re-called the PCR reads, giving one row per CDR3 protein. The sample has about 97,000 distinct CDR3 sequences; 4.5% to 7.5% are singletons. Remarks on this clonotype: What it binds is unknown.

The CDR3 loop spans 16 amino acids. Losses at the gene ends were 5 bases for V and 0 bases for J; bases not matched to a gene: 6. The rearrangement links TRBV12-3 or TRBV12-4 to TRBJ2-1; 8 bases match TRBD2. Sequences were derived from PBMCs, mostly from graft donor cells, sampled 60 days after TCRalphabeta/CD19-depleted stem cell transplant. The sequence was obtained from a female patient between 2 and 15 years old who had a stem cell transplant for Fanconi anemia, so the T cells may come from the graft donor. The CDR3 sequence: CASSGLAGSSYNEQFF. In DNA form, the CDR3 reads TGTGCCAGCAGTGGATTAGCGGGGAGCTCCTACAATGAGCAGTTCTTC.